These T cell receptor beta chains were read from a single sample in a study of glioma-infiltrating T cells. TCRdb itself ran the multiplex PCR reads through MiXCR, one entry per CDR3 protein. This sample has roughly 100,000 distinct CDR3 sequences, with 29% found just once. The sample was glioma tissue, nonneoplastic brain tissue, or PBMCs (not recorded which). The receptors here all came from a human donor with low-grade glioma or glioblastoma, undergoing nonglioma brain surgery, or in good health (not recorded which). Each CDR3 is given with its conserved first and last residue. D genes are given only for firm matches. Expanded clones get a size class; other rows say once, few or many, or leave the size out.

abundance	d_gene	len	v_gene	j_gene	CDR3nt	CDR3aa
many	NA	12	TRBV3-1	TRBJ2-7	TGTGCCAGCAGTCCAACTAGCTACGAGCAGTACTTC	CASSPTSYEQYF
NA	NA	13	TRBV12-3/TRBV12-4	TRBJ2-5	TGTGCCAGCAGTTTCGCGATGGCGGAGACCCAGTACTTC	CASSFAMAETQYF
many	NA	16	TRBV18	TRBJ2-3	TGTGCCAGCTCACAAGCTTACGGGACCCACACAGATACGCAGTATTTT	CASSQAYGTHTDTQYF
NA	TRBD1	15	TRBV12-3/TRBV12-4	TRBJ1-2	TGTGCCAGCAGTCACGACAGGGGGAGAGAGGGTGGCTACACCTTC	CASSHDRGREGGYTF
NA	NA	15	TRBV2	TRBJ2-3	TGTGCCGGCAGGAGGACCGACTCCGTCACAGATACGCAGTATTTT	CAGRRTDSVTDTQYF
many	NA	14	TRBV7-2	TRBJ2-3	TGTGCCAGCAGCTTAGGGACATGGGCAGATACGCAGTATTTT	CASSLGTWADTQYF
few	TRBD2	13	TRBV7-8	TRBJ2-1	TGTGCCAGCAGCCAACCGGGACTAGCGGTTCAGTTCTTC	CASSQPGLAVQFF
many	NA	10	TRBV6-1	TRBJ2-1	TGTGCCAGCAGCAACAATGAGCAGTTCTTC	CASSNNEQFF
many	TRBD2	13	TRBV20-1	TRBJ2-7	TGCAGTGCTAGAGATAGCGGGGGGGCCAGGCAGTACTTC	CSARDSGGARQYF
many	NA	18	TRBV4-3	TRBJ2-1	TGCGCCAGCAGCCAAGAAGGTTTGGGGGCGGGGAGAAGGAATGAGCAGTTCTTC	CASSQEGLGAGRRNEQFF